The TCR beta chain described here comes from a study of CD8 T cells in ankylosing spondylitis. Study results and limitations: In ankylosing spondylitis patients, matched synovial fluid reportedly showed significant enrichment of disease-linked clones. A motif in TCR beta, a set of 8 or 9 highly homologous variants, appeared characteristic of ankylosing spondylitis blood.

Turning to this clonotype: Its specificity is unknown. Since a much larger clone is just one base distant, this may be a read error.

Preparation of TCR beta libraries was done by quantitative 5'-RACE with molecular barcodes. TCRdb passed the 5' RACE reads through MiXCR, listing each CDR3 protein once. The sample records some 240,000 distinct CDR3 sequences, around 7.8% being singletons. The V gene's germline CDR1 is SGHRS and CDR2 YFSETQ. The CDR3 length is 15 residues. Trimming took off 3 bases at V and 0 bases at J, with 12 bases between the two ends. The rearrangement joins TRBV5-1 to TRBJ2-5; D call uncertain. The material sequenced was blood, either unsorted or a sorted T cell fraction (not recorded which). This clonotype originated in a male donor with ankylosing spondylitis or in good health (not recorded which). CDR3 loop: CASSSQWWYQETQYF. Written as DNA, the CDR3 is TGCGCCAGCAGCTCGCAGTGGTGGTACCAAGAGACCCAGTACTTC.